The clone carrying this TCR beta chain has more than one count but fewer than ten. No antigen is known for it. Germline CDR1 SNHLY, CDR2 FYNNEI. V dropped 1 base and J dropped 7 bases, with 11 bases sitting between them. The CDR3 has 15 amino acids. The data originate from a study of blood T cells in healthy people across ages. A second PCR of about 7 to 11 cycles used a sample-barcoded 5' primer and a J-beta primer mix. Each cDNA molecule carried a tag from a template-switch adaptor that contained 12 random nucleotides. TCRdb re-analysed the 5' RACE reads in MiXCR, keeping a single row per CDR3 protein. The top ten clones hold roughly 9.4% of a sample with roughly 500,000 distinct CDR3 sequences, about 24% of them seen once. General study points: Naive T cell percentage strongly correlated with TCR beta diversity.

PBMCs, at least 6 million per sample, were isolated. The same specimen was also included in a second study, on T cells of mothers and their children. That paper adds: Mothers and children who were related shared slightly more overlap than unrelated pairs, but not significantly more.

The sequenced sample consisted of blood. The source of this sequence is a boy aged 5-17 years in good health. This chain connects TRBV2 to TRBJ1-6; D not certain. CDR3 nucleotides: TGTGCCAGCAGTGAAGAGCCCCTGGGGAATTCACCCCTCCACTTT. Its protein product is CASSEEPLGNSPLHF.